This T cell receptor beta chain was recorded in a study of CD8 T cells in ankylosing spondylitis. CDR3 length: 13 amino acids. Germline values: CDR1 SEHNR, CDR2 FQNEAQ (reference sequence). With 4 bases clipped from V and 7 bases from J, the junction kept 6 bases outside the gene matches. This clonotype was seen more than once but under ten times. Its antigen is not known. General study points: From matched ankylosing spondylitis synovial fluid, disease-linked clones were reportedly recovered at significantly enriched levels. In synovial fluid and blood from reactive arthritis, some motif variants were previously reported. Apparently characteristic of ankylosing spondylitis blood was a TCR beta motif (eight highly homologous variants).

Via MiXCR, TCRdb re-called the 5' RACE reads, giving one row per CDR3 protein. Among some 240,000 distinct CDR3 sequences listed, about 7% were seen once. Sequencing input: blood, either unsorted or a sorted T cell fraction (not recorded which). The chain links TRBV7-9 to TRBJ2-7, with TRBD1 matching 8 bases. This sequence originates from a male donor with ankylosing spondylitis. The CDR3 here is CASSSVDREEQYF. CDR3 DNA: TGTGCCAGCAGCTCAGTGGACAGGGAGGAGCAGTACTTC.